The 6 T cell receptor beta chains given below trace back to one sample, sequenced in a study of cytomegalovirus exposure and HLA in healthy donors. The primer mix had 60 Vbeta and 13 Jbeta primers. The table came from immunoSEQ multiplex PCR; TCRdb's copy has only in-frame clones and leaves some out. The data show about 240,000 clones, about three quarters seen once. Sequencing was performed on PBMCs. The receptors originated from a boy aged 10-17 years in good health and CMV-seronegative.

The table lists this clone with a count of one. The chain uses TRBV11-2 and TRBJ2-1, with unresolved D. The CDR3 contains 16 residues. Germline CDR1 SGHAT, CDR2 FQNNGV. V gave up 2 bases and J gave up 8 bases, with 19 bases separating them. This CDR3 is CASSLNYNQRRHEQFF. The CDR3 DNA follows: TGTGCCAGCAGCTTAAATTATAACCAAAGGAGACATGAGCAGTTCTTC.

J is TRBJ2-1 and V is TRBV5-4; TRBD2 might be the D (6 bases). Deletions cut 4 bases from V and 6 bases from J, with 14 bases between. This CDR3 comprises 14 residues. Germline V gives CDR1 SGHNT, CDR2 YYREEE (reference sequence). In DNA form, the CDR3 reads TGTGCCAGCAGCCTTGGAGGGGCTCTCAATGAGCAGTTCTTC. Its translation: CASSLGGALNEQFF.

This clone appeared a single time. This rearrangement joins TRBV6-5 to TRBJ2-7; perhaps TRBD1 as D (5 bases). From germline, CDR1 is MNHEY and CDR2 SVGAGI. V shed 1 base and J shed 2 bases, with 9 bases lying between them. This CDR3 region has 14 residues. CDR3 region: CASSYFRGPYEQYF. The CDR3 DNA reads as TGTGCCAGCAGTTACTTTAGGGGCCCCTACGAGCAGTACTTC.

The rearrangement links TRBV9 to TRBJ2-1; D gene unclear. The V and J ends lost 3 bases and 6 bases respectively, with 7 bases between them. The germline gives CDR1 SGDLS, CDR2 YYNGEE. CDR3 size: 12 residues. The DNA for the CDR3 is TGTGCCAGCAGCGATAGCTCCAATGAGCAGTTCTTC. Amino acid sequence: CASSDSSNEQFF. Based on the CDR3 plus reference TRBV9 and TRBJ2-1, the full variable domain is DSGVTQTPKHLITATGQRVTLRCSPRSGDLSVYWYQQSLDQGLQFLIQYYNGEERAKGNILERFSAQQFPDLHSELNLSSLELGDSALYFCASSDSSNEQFFGPGTRLTVL.

This chain uses TRBV30 with TRBJ1-1; 7 positions match TRBD1. This CDR3 spans 13 amino acids. Germline loops: CDR1 GTSNPN, CDR2 SVGIG (reference sequence). J was trimmed by 8 bases and V by 3 bases; bases with no gene match: 9. The DNA for the CDR3 is TGTGCCTGGAGCCCGGGACAGTTAGGGGAAGCTTTCTTT. Translated: CAWSPGQLGEAFF. The whole variable domain, remainder taken from reference TRBV30 and TRBJ1-1, is SQTIHQWPATLVQPVGSPLSLECTVEGTSNPNLYWYRQAAGRGLQLLFYSVGIGQISSEVPQNLSASRPQDRQFILSSKKLLLSDSGFYLCAWSPGQLGEAFFGQGTRLTVV.

This chain uses TRBV4-1 with TRBJ1-1; no definite D call. V gave up 0 bases and J gave up 5 bases, with 10 bases separating them. Germline V CDR1 and CDR2: MGHRA, YSYEKL. This CDR3 has 14 amino acids. This CDR3 reads CASSQEAGRTEAFF. The CDR3 nucleotides read TGCGCCAGCAGCCAAGAAGCGGGGAGGACTGAAGCTTTCTTT.